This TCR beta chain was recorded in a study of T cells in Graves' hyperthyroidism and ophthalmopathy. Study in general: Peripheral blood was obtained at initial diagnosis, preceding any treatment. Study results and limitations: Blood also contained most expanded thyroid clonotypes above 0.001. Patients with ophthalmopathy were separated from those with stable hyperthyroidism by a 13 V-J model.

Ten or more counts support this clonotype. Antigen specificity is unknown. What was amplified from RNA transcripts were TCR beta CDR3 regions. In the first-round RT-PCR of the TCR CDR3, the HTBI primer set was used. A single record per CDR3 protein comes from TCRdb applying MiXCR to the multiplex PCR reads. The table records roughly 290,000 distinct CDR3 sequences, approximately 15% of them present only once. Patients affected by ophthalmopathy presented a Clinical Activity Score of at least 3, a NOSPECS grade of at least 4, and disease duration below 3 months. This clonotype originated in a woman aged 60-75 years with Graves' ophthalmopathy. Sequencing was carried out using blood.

CDR3 sequence: CSALSYTTGRANEKLFF. DNA of the CDR3: TGCAGTGCTTTAAGTTACACCACAGGGAGAGCTAATGAAAAACTGTTTTTT. The chain recombines TRBV20-1 with TRBJ1-4, with D possibly matching TRBD1 (6 bases). The CDR3 spans 17 residues. V was pared by 5 bases and J by 3 bases, with 22 bases between. Germline CDR1 and CDR2: DFQATT and SNEGSKA (reference sequence).